This TCR beta chain was found in a study of T cells in Graves' hyperthyroidism and ophthalmopathy (dated by TCRdb to between 2018 and 2021). For the wider study: Peripheral blood samples were taken at initial diagnosis, before any treatment was given. In addition, the study compared T-cell repertoires in thyroid tissue and in blood from several Graves' hyperthyroidism patients. Whether ophthalmopathy could be predicted prospectively was tested in an independent validation cohort made up of roughly 20 hyperthyroidism patients plus 17 patients who later progressed to ophthalmopathy. According to the paper, TCR Vbeta CDR3 sequencing was carried out on 135 peripheral blood samples, which came from approximately 43 ophthalmopathy, roughly 75 hyperthyroidism and approximately 17 progressor patients. The 100 or so discovery patients were randomly split 7:3 into training and test sets. Once sampling was done, hyperthyroidism patients were given methimazole at a starting dose of 30 mg daily, whereas ophthalmopathy patients were given high-dose intravenous methylprednisolone. A discovery cohort of about a hundred patients, about 40 with Graves' ophthalmopathy and over 55 with stable Graves' hyperthyroidism, was used to find distinguishing TCR V-J signatures. Summary of the overall study and its limitations: During validation, the model predicted progression to ophthalmopathy a median of around 6 months ahead of onset, with almost 71% sensitivity and almost 75% specificity. No statistical method was used to fix the sample size in advance, and group allocation was not hidden from the investigators. Most expanded thyroid clonotypes (frequency above 0.001) were also found in blood, which suggests that blood repertoires may mirror thyroid immune responses. A model built on a 13 V-J signature distinguished ophthalmopathy from stable hyperthyroidism, reaching 85% to 90% sensitivity and approximately 83% specificity in cross-validation and 80%/75% in testing.

Amplification of TCR beta CDR3 regions was carried out from RNA transcripts. The first round of RT-PCR for the TCR CDR3 was performed with the HTBI primer set and the Qiagen OneStep RT-PCR kit. Libraries were constructed in a second round of multiplex PCR, after which size selection and purification were performed. Sequencing of the libraries was done on an Illumina HiSeq2000 using paired-end 100 bp reads. Regarding the original processing steps: SOAPnuke was used to process the raw data, removing reads that contained adapters or uncalled bases, had a mean Phred below 15, or lacked an exact match to the constant primer or identifier. COPE v1.2.5 was used to merge high-quality paired reads, and clonotypes were defined as unique nucleotide sequences. Clonotypes were aligned to IMGT TRBV, TRBD and TRBJ reference segments using MiTCR v1.1. The analysis included only V-J combinations with a frequency above 0.0001, which together covered roughly 99% of the repertoires. A TCS score was defined as the ratio of F50 (clonal expansion) to E x V (chaos), with BLOSUM62-based TCRdist applied between CDR3 peptides within each V-J. Welch's t-statistics and random forest reduced around 510 V-J features to some 14, which were used in a naive Bayes classifier (R e1071). TCRdb reran the public reads through fastp at Q25 and MiXCR, keeping productive beta chains. Duplicate CDR3 protein sequences are folded into a single record with the most common DNA and genes. For this entry, the V and J calls and clone size follow TCRdb and not the study's own pipeline. For this sample there are 600,000 to 750,000 distinct CDR3 sequences; roughly 17% appear just once. 15% of the sample is in the top ten clones.

Stable Graves' hyperthyroidism was defined as no progression to ophthalmopathy during 18 months of follow-up. Hyperthyroidism patients were newly diagnosed, had a disease duration of under 2 months, and were aged 18 to 65 years. The study excluded patients with uncontrolled infections, other autoimmune diseases, pregnancy or lactation. Diagnoses were established on the basis of clinical symptoms, serum thyroxine and TRAb, thyroid ultrasound, and orbital computed tomography. PBMCs were separated from under 12 ml of fresh peripheral blood using Ficoll-Paque density gradient centrifugation. Total RNA was extracted using Trizol reagent, and RNA quality was assessed on an Agilent 2100 Bioanalyzer. This clonotype was counted at least ten times. Its antigen is unknown. No quality values exist for individual bases; no much larger clone is one base distant. The sequence derives from a man aged 50 or older with Graves' hyperthyroidism. Material: blood.

The CDR3 loop reads CASSPRRDAHYEQYF. The nucleotides are TGTGCCAGCAGCCCCCGCCGGGATGCCCACTACGAGCAGTACTTC. This chain joins TRBV7-8 to TRBJ2-7, with a tentative D gene TRBD2 over 5 matching bases. The CDR3 runs 15 residues from the cysteine to the phenylalanine. Of all the DNA, just the CDR3 is kept, 45 bases in frame from base 1. The germline V gene encodes CDR1 SGHVS and CDR2 FQNEAQ. V gives up 5 bases and J gives up 3 bases, and the segment between their germline ends measures 17 bases.